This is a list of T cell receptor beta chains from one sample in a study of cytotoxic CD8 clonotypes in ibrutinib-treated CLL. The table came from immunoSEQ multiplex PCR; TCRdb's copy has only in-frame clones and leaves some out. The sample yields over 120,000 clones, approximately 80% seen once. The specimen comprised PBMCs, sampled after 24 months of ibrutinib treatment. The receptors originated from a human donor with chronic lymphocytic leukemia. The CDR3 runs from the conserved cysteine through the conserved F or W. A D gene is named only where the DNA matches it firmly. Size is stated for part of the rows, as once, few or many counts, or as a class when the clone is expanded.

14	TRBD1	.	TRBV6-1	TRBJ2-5	TGTGCCAGCAATACAGGGGCCTCTCAAGAGACCCAGTACTTC	CASNTGASQETQYF
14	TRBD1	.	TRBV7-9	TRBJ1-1	TGTGCCAGCAGCCCCCCGACAGGGGCGCTAGAAGCTTTCTTT	CASSPPTGALEAFF
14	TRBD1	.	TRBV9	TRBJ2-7	TGTGCCAGCAGCGTCGGAGACAGGGGGTACGAGCAGTACTTC	CASSVGDRGYEQYF
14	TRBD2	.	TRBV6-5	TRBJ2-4	TGTGCCAGCAGTCAAGAGGGGAGGGGAAACATTCAGTACTTC	CASSQEGRGNIQYF
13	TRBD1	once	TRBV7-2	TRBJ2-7	TGTGCCAGCAGACAAACAGGGGGCTACGAGCAGTACTTC	CASRQTGGYEQYF
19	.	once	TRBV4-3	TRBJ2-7	TGCGCCAGCAGCCGCCGAGCCAAGATATTGCGGTGGGGTTCTGGAGAGCAGTACTTC	CASSRRAKILRWGSGEQYF
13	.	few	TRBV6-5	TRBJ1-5	TGTGCCAGCAGTCCCGAAGGGGATCAGCCCCAGCATTTT	CASSPEGDQPQHF
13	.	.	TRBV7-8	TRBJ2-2	TGTGCCAGCAGCTTACCCCCCGGGAGGGAGCTGTTTTTT	CASSLPPGRELFF
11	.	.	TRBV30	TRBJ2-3	TGTGCCGCCATGCGACTGCCGAAATGGTATTTT	CAAMRLPKWYF
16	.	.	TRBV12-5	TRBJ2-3	TGTGCTAGTGGTTTGGGCACCAGCCGATCGGGAGATACGCAGTATTTT	CASGLGTSRSGDTQYF
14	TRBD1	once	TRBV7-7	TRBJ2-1	TGTGCTAGCAGCCCCAACAGGGGTGGGGGTGAGCAGTTCTTC	CASSPNRGGGEQFF
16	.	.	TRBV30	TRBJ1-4	TGTGCCTGGAGCGGAGGACGGCAGTGGACTAATGAAAAACTGTTTTTT	CAWSGGRQWTNEKLFF
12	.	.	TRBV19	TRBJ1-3	TGTGCCAGTCTCGGCTCTGGAAACACCATATATTTT	CASLGSGNTIYF
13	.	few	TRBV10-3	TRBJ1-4	TGTGCCATCAGTGCGCAGCTTGGTGAAAAACTGTTTTTT	CAISAQLGEKLFF
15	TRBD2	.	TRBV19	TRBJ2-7	TGTGCCAGTAGTATAGGACTAGCGGGAGTATACGAGCAGTACTTC	CASSIGLAGVYEQYF
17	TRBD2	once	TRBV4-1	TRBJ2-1	TGCGCCAGCAGCCAAGGCGGGGGACGGAGCTCCTACAATGAGCAGTTCTTC	CASSQGGGRSSYNEQFF
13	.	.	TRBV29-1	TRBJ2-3	TGCAGCGTTGGGGGCGGATTACCAGATACGCAGTATTTT	CSVGGGLPDTQYF
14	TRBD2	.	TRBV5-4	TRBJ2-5	TGTGCCAGCAGCTCCGGGGGGGGGAAAGAGACCCAGTACTTC	CASSSGGGKETQYF
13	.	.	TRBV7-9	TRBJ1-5	TGTGCCAGCTCGAAGGACGGCGGACAGCCCCAGCATTTT	CASSKDGGQPQHF
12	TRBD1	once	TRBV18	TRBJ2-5	TGTGCCAGCTCACCGACAGGGGAGACCCAGTACTTC	CASSPTGETQYF
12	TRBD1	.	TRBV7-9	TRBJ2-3	TGTGGGACAGGGCGAAGCACAGATACGCAGTATTTT	CGTGRSTDTQYF
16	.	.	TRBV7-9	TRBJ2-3	TGTGCCAGCAGCTCCTCGGGGTGGTCGGGCACAGATACGCAGTATTTT	CASSSSGWSGTDTQYF
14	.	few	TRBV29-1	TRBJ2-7	TGCAGCGTTGCGTTCGGGGCGAGCTCCTACGAGCAGTACTTC	CSVAFGASSYEQYF
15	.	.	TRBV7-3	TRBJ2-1	TGTGCCAGCAGCTTATTGCAGGGACCATACAATGAGCAGTTCTTC	CASSLLQGPYNEQFF
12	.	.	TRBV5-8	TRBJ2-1	TGTGCCAGCAGCTTGGGGGGGGATGAGCAGTTCTTC	CASSLGGDEQFF
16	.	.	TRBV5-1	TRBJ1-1	TGCGCCAGCAGCCCCGGGGTGGGGGGGATGAACACTGAAGCTTTCTTT	CASSPGVGGMNTEAFF
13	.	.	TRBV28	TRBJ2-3	TGTGCCACCGAGGGGGGGGCCTCAGATACGCAGTATTTT	CATEGGASDTQYF
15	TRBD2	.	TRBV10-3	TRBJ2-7	TGTGCCATCAGTGGACTAGCGGGAGCGGGTGACGAGCAGTACTTC	CAISGLAGAGDEQYF
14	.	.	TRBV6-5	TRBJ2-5	TGTGCCAGCAGCCCCGGGGCCATGAGGGGGACCCAGTACTTC	CASSPGAMRGTQYF
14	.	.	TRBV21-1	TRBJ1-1	TGTGCCAGCCGCGGGGGGCGAATGGACACTGAAGCTTTCTTT	CASRGGRMDTEAFF
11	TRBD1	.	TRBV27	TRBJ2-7	TGTGCCAGCAGTGCACGGGACAGGGGGTACTTC	CASSARDRGYF
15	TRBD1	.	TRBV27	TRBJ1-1	TGTGCCAGCAGTTCCACCCCCGACAGGGACACTGAAGCTTTCTTT	CASSSTPDRDTEAFF
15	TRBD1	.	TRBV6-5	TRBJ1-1	TGTGCCAGCAGTGCCTGGACAGGGAGAGTTTCTGAAGCTTTCTTT	CASSAWTGRVSEAFF
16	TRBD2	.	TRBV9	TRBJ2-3	TGTGCCAGCAGCGTAATGTCTAGCGGCCCCACAGATACGCAGTATTTT	CASSVMSSGPTDTQYF
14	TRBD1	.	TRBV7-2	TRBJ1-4	TGTGCCAGCAGCTTAGGAGGACAGGCTGAAAAACTGTTTTTT	CASSLGGQAEKLFF
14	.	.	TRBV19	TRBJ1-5	TGTGCCAGTAGTATCAGGCCGAGCAATCAGCCCCAGCATTTT	CASSIRPSNQPQHF
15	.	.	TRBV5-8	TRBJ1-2	TGTGCCAGCAGCTTGGGGGGGAACAGGGACCATGGCTACACCTTC	CASSLGGNRDHGYTF
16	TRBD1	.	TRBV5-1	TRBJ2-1	TGCGCCAGCAGCCGGGACAGGGGGCCAACCTACAATGAGCAGTTCTTC	CASSRDRGPTYNEQFF
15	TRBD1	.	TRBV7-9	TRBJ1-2	TGTGCCAGCAGCCCACGGACGGGACAGGGCTATGGCTACACCTTC	CASSPRTGQGYGYTF
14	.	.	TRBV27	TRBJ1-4	TGTGCCAGCAGTTTGGGGGCAACTAATGAAAAACTGTTTTTT	CASSLGATNEKLFF
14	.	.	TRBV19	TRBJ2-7	TGTGCCAGTAGTATAATGCTGGGGGCTTACGAGCAGTACTTC	CASSIMLGAYEQYF
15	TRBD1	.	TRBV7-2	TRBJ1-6	TGTGCCACGGGGGGGACAGGGGCTCAAAATTCACCCCTCCACTTT	CATGGTGAQNSPLHF